The 24 T cell receptor beta chains below come from one sample, sequenced in a study of human T cells and chemical hapten exposure. TCRdb re-derived calls from the RACE reads in MiXCR, one entry per CDR3 protein. The sample lists some 80,000 distinct CDR3 sequences, 9.5% to 12% occurring once. Time point meaning: patch test 1, 2 weeks after DPC sensitization. Treatment reported: therapeutic diphenylcyclopropenone sensitization with weekly scalp DPC. This specimen consisted of whole blood, obtained in connection with sensitization to the hapten diphenylcyclopropenone (DPC). Receptor source: a woman between 50 and 59 years old with alopecia areata. Some clones in this sample may be carry-over from other donors' samples.

Remarks on this clonotype: A much bigger clone sits one base away, suggesting this may be a read error. The chain carries TRBV29-1 and TRBJ1-1; D is uncertain. The germline gives CDR1 SQVTM, CDR2 ANQGSEA. The CDR3 extends over 12 amino acids. CDR3 sequence: CSVPPLNTEAIF. The CDR3 nucleotides are TGCAGCGTGCCTCCTTTGAACACTGAAGCTATCTTT. Supplemented by reference TRBV29-1 and TRBJ1-1, the full variable domain reads SAVISQKPSRDICQRGTSLTIQCQVDSQVTMMFWYRQQPGQSLTLIATANQGSEATYESGFVIDKFPISRPNLTFSTLTVSNMSPEDSSIYLCSVPPLNTEAIFGQGTRLTVV.

This clonotype was detected ten times or more. The chain combines TRBV20-1 with TRBJ1-2; 9 bases match TRBD1. This CDR3 spans 13 amino acids. V lost 6 bases, J lost 2 bases, and 4 bases stayed unmatched. Germline V gene lookup returns CDR1 DFQATT and CDR2 SNEGSKA (reference sequence). CDR3 in amino acids: CSAYTGGNYGYTF. CDR3 nucleotides: TGCAGTGCCTACACAGGGGGCAACTATGGCTACACCTTC.

This clonotype turned up a few times. V gene TRBV5-1 combines with J gene TRBJ2-4; no firm D call. The germline CDR1 and CDR2 sequences are SGHRS and YFSETQ. V lost 0 bases, J lost 0 bases, and 10 bases lay in between. CDR3 length: 16 residues. The CDR3 reads CASSLESTLAKNIQYF. The DNA for the CDR3 is TGCGCCAGCAGCTTGGAGAGCACCTTAGCCAAAAACATTCAGTACTTC.

The rearrangement joins TRBV9 to TRBJ2-1, with 11 nucleotides matching TRBD2. The trim removed 5 bases at V and 5 bases at J, leaving 6 bases unmatched. Germline CDR1 is SGDLS and CDR2 is YYNGEE. This CDR3 contains 15 residues. As DNA, the CDR3 is TGTGCCAGCAGTTTACTAGCGGGGGAGCACAATGAGCAGTTCTTC. Translating it yields CASSLLAGEHNEQFF.

This clonotype was detected many times. The J gene is TRBJ2-7, the V gene TRBV7-9, with 8 bases aligning to TRBD1. V was clipped by 5 bases and J by 0 bases; unmatched bases: 6. This CDR3 comprises 15 residues. Germline V CDR1 and CDR2: SEHNR, FQNEAQ (reference sequence). CDR3 residues: CASSPRTGRSYEQYF. The CDR3 nucleotides are TGTGCCAGCAGCCCGAGGACAGGGCGCTCCTACGAGCAGTACTTC.

The chain recombines TRBV7-2 with TRBJ2-1, with TRBD1 as a possible D gene (6 bases). Per the germline V gene, CDR1 is SGHTA and CDR2 is FQGNSA. The CDR3 contains 16 residues. Trimming cost V 1 base and J 8 bases, with 18 bases left between them. CDR3 sequence: CASSLVAGAFSHEQFF. As DNA, the CDR3 is TGTGCCAGCAGCTTAGTGGCAGGGGCGTTTAGTCATGAGCAGTTCTTC.

This clonotype was found many times. The rearrangement uses TRBV9 and TRBJ2-2; D not resolved. CDR1 and CDR2 from the germline V gene are SGDLS and YYNGEE. The V gene lost 5 bases and the J gene lost 0 bases, with 5 bases spanning the gap. This CDR3 comprises 13 residues. The CDR3 is CASRGTNTGELFF. For the CDR3, the DNA is TGTGCCAGCAGAGGAACGAACACCGGGGAGCTGTTTTTT.

This clonotype was observed a handful of times. V and J are TRBV20-1 and TRBJ2-7; D perhaps matches TRBD1 (5 bases). The CDR3 runs to 14 residues. Germline V gene data show CDR1 as DFQATT and CDR2 as SNEGSKA (reference sequence). The germline V and J ends were trimmed by 2 bases and 6 bases, with 17 bases remaining between them. The chain's CDR3 is CSARNLAGKREQYF. CDR3 DNA sequence: TGCAGTGCTAGAAATCTGGCAGGGAAGCGCGAGCAGTACTTC.

The table lists this clonotype with many counts. The chain combines TRBV25-1 with TRBJ2-7, with D perhaps TRBD1 (6 bases). The CDR3 is 12 residues long. Germline V gives CDR1 MGHDK, CDR2 SYGVNS. The V and J ends lost 3 bases and 9 bases respectively, with 12 bases between them. Here the CDR3 reads CASSEIRGAQYF. In DNA form, the CDR3 reads TGTGCCAGCAGTGAGATCAGGGGTGCGCAGTACTTC.

This clonotype was seen more than once but under ten times. This chain links TRBV5-4 with TRBJ1-1; D perhaps matches TRBD1 (5 bases). The length of the CDR3 is 13 residues. Germline V lookup: CDR1 SGHNT, CDR2 YYREEE (reference sequence). V lost 2 bases and J 3 bases, leaving 8 bases between the germline ends. CDR3 DNA sequence: TGTGCCAGCAGCTTCACCAGGGACACTGAAGCTTTCTTT. Protein: CASSFTRDTEAFF.

The table lists this clonotype with a few counts. The chain recombines TRBV7-2 with TRBJ1-5, with a possible D match to TRBD1 (6 bases). The germline V and J ends were trimmed by 2 bases and 2 bases, with 10 bases remaining between them. There are 15 residues in the CDR3. Germline assignment: CDR1 SGHTA and CDR2 FQGNSA. The DNA for the CDR3 is TGTGCCAGCAGCTTATTGGGGGGCGGCAATCAGCCCCAGCATTTT. Translating it yields CASSLLGGGNQPQHF.

V gene TRBV6-6 combines with J gene TRBJ2-7, with D possibly being TRBD1 (6 bases). Germline V lookup: CDR1 MNHNY, CDR2 SVGAGI (reference sequence). Deletions cut 0 bases from V and 2 bases from J, with 14 bases between. This CDR3 is built from 16 residues. The CDR3 loop is CASSYSNRENPYEQYF. CDR3 coding DNA: TGTGCCAGCAGTTACTCCAACAGGGAGAACCCCTACGAGCAGTACTTC.

The rearrangement joins TRBV6-1 to TRBJ2-1; 9 bases are a match to TRBD2. V dropped 1 base and J dropped 12; count of bases not matched to a gene: 7. Germline V gives CDR1 MNHNS, CDR2 SASEGT. CDR3 length: 14 residues. CDR3 sequence: CASSEGLAGQRQFF. CDR3 coding DNA: TGTGCCAGCAGTGAAGGGCTAGCGGGGCAACGGCAGTTCTTC.

The CDR3 sequence is CASSPLRAVTGELFF. The DNA for the CDR3 is TGTGCCAGCAGCCCCCTTCGGGCCGTCACCGGGGAGCTGTTTTTT. The rearrangement links TRBV7-3 to TRBJ2-2; D uncertain. The germline V gene has CDR1 SGHTA and CDR2 FQGTGA. CDR3 length: 15 residues. Trimming removed 5 bases from V and 4 bases from J, with 14 bases in between.

In its sample, this clonotype was seen a few times. V gene TRBV7-9 combines with J gene TRBJ2-5; tentatively, D is TRBD1 (5 bases). The CDR3 has 14 residues. Germline CDR1 is SEHNR and CDR2 is FQNEAQ (reference sequence). The V end was cut by 6 bases, the J end by 5 bases, with 16 bases between. CDR3 region: CASRKGVGSETQYF. The DNA for the CDR3 is TGTGCCAGCAGGAAAGGGGTAGGGTCCGAGACCCAGTACTTC.

This chain uses TRBV29-1 with TRBJ1-1; D ambiguous. The CDR3 length is 11 residues. Per germline, CDR1 SQVTM and CDR2 ANQGSEA. Trimming left V 3 bases short and J 6 bases short, with 8 bases between. This chain's CDR3 is CSVDHYPEAFF. The CDR3 nucleotides are TGCAGCGTTGATCACTACCCTGAAGCTTTCTTT.

By sample share, this clonotype is medium-sized. The CDR3 DNA reads as TGTGCCAGCAGCGGACAGGGGGTTACCGGGGAGCTGTTTTTT. Its protein product is CASSGQGVTGELFF. This rearrangement joins TRBV28 to TRBJ2-2; the match to TRBD1 covers 10 bases. In germline, CDR1 is MDHEN, CDR2 SYDVKM. The CDR3 totals 14 residues. Trimming took 6 bases from V and 5 from J; bases not matched to a gene: 3.

This clonotype showed up many times. The rearrangement uses TRBV4-2 and TRBJ2-1; D might be TRBD1 (7 bases). This CDR3 comprises 15 residues. V was cut by 3 bases and J by 5 bases, with 14 bases left in between. CDR1 and CDR2 (germline): LGHNA, YNFKEQ. The CDR3, as DNA: TGTGCCAGCAGCCAGGAGGGACAGTTACACAATGAGCAGTTCTTC. Translated, it gives CASSQEGQLHNEQFF.

This clonotype was counted many times. The J gene is TRBJ2-3, the V gene TRBV4-3; D may be TRBD2 (6 bases). Trimming took 0 bases from V and 6 from J, leaving 13 bases between them. Germline V gene lookup returns CDR1 LGHNA and CDR2 YSLEER. The CDR3 consists of 15 residues. CDR3 loop: CASSQERGGADTQYF. CDR3 in DNA: TGCGCCAGCAGCCAAGAAAGGGGCGGGGCGGATACGCAGTATTTT.

Ten or more counts support this clonotype. This sequence joins TRBV10-3 and TRBJ2-1; 8 nucleotides line up with TRBD1. Germline-derived CDR1 and CDR2 are ENHRY and SYGVKD. The CDR3 sequence is 15 residues long. After removal of 3 bases from V and 8 bases from J, the junction contained 9 bases not matched to a gene. Here the CDR3 DNA reads TGTGCCATCAGTGAATCCGGACAGGGTTTCGATGAGCAGTTCTTC. As protein: CAISESGQGFDEQFF.

This clonotype has only a few counts. The rearrangement joins TRBV18 to TRBJ1-1, with TRBD1 matching 10 bases. This CDR3 comprises 13 residues. CDR1 and CDR2 from the germline V gene are KGHSH and LQKENI. The trim removed 4 bases at V and 8 bases at J, leaving 4 bases unmatched. This chain's CDR3 is CASSLGTGVEAFF. The CDR3 bases are TGTGCCAGCTCACTCGGGACAGGGGTAGAAGCTTTCTTT.

This clonotype has only a few counts. The rearrangement joins TRBV6-2 or TRBV6-3 to TRBJ2-6; D tentatively fits TRBD1 or TRBD2 (5 bases each). Germline V gives CDR1 MNHEY, CDR2 SVGEGT. The CDR3 has 13 amino acids. The V gene lost 6 bases and the J gene lost 11 bases, with 14 bases spanning the gap. CDR3 loop: CASRGTDYDVLTF. CDR3 DNA sequence: TGTGCCAGCAGAGGGACGGATTATGACGTCCTGACTTTC.

V and J are TRBV29-1 and TRBJ2-3; 8 bases agree with TRBD2. CDR3 length equals 14 residues. Germline V gene lookup returns CDR1 SQVTM and CDR2 ANQGSEA. V dropped 4 bases and J dropped 8; count of bases not matched to a gene: 11. CDR3: CSVVSTGLAGTQYF. For the CDR3, the DNA is TGCAGCGTTGTATCGACCGGGCTAGCGGGTACGCAGTATTTT.

The CDR3: CASSSDTEGGELFF. CDR3 nucleotides: TGTGCCAGCAGCTCCGACACAGAGGGCGGGGAGCTGTTTTTT. The rearrangement joins TRBV13 to TRBJ2-2; D is possibly TRBD2 (5 bases). Germline lookup yields CDR1 PRHDT and CDR2 FYEKMQ (reference sequence). The CDR3 is made up of 14 amino acids. Trimming pared 4 bases from V and 7 bases from J, leaving 13 bases between.